A single sample is the source of the 3 T cell receptor beta chains below, sequenced in a study of blood T cell repertoires in COVID-19. TCRdb's copy holds only in-frame clones and misses some; the assay was immunoSEQ multiplex PCR. The sample has 200,000 to 250,000 clones, 80% to 95% seen once; the top ten hold more than 0.65%. Sequences were obtained from peripheral blood. The receptors were gathered from a man aged 25-40 years with COVID-19, enrolled during active disease.

Written as DNA, the CDR3 is TGTGCCAGCAGCCAATCGGGACTAGCGGTGCTAGAGACCCAGTACTTC. It translates to CASSQSGLAVLETQYF. V and J are TRBV13 and TRBJ2-5; 11 bases match TRBD2. CDR3 size: 16 residues. The germline V gene encodes CDR1 PRHDT and CDR2 FYEKMQ (reference sequence). V dropped 5 bases and J dropped 4; count of bases not matched to a gene: 9.

The rearrangement links TRBV5-1 to TRBJ2-1, with TRBD2 identical over 8 bases. The CDR3 runs to 17 residues. Germline V gene data show CDR1 as SGHRS and CDR2 as YFSETQ. Losses at the gene ends were 0 bases for V and 0 bases for J; bases not matched to a gene: 5. CDR3 loop: CASSLVGLAGSYNEQFF. CDR3 nucleotides: TGCGCCAGCAGCTTGGTTGGCCTAGCGGGCTCCTACAATGAGCAGTTCTTC.

This chain uses TRBV6-5 with TRBJ2-3; D is perhaps TRBD1 (6 bases). Germline-derived CDR1 and CDR2 are MNHEY and SVGAGI. CDR3 length: 14 residues. The V and J ends lost 0 bases and 3 bases respectively, with 7 bases between them. The CDR3 nucleotides are TGTGCCAGCAGTTACTCCGGACAGACAGATACGCAGTATTTT. Amino acids: CASSYSGQTDTQYF.